The next 23 T cell receptor beta chains were all read from a single sample in a study of shared clonotypes between healthy human individuals. Measured with immunoSEQ multiplex PCR; TCRdb has only the in-frame clones, and not every one. The sample shows roughly 660,000 clones, 90% of them seen only once. The material sequenced was memory CD8+ T cells from PBMCs. The subset: CD45RO+ cells pooled with CCR7-negative TemRA cells. The source of these receptors is a man aged 18 to 29 in good health. Some clones in this sample may be carry-over from other donors' samples.

The sample holds a few counts of this clone. The chain combines TRBV4-3 with TRBJ2-5, with D uncertain. The germline gives CDR1 LGHNA, CDR2 YSLEER. This CDR3 has 15 residues. The V gene lost 0 bases and the J gene lost 5 bases, with 13 bases spanning the gap. CDR3 in amino acids: CASSQDSDPAETQYF. The CDR3, as DNA: TGCGCCAGCAGCCAAGATTCAGACCCAGCTGAGACCCAGTACTTC.

The chain is built from TRBV5-1 and TRBJ2-4; 12 positions match TRBD1. Germline lookup yields CDR1 SGHRS and CDR2 YFSETQ. The CDR3 has 18 amino acids. V trimming: 4 bases; J trimming: 4 bases; junction bases outside the gene matches: 12. The CDR3 is CASSPGTGGRFWKNIQYF. The CDR3 region has the DNA TGCGCCAGCAGCCCCGGGACAGGGGGCCGGTTTTGGAAAAACATTCAGTACTTC.

This clone appeared a single time. This chain links TRBV27 with TRBJ2-5; 8 nucleotides line up with TRBD2. The J call could be wrong; TRBJ2-7 is a better fit for the DNA end. The CDR3 has 14 residues. CDR1 and CDR2 from the germline V gene are MNHEY and SMNVEV (reference sequence). This CDR3 reads CASSLERGSYEQYF. In DNA, the CDR3 is TGTGCCAGCAGTTTGGAGCGGGGGAGCTACGAGCAGTACTTC.

This clone was observed a handful of times. This sequence joins TRBV7-6 and TRBJ1-5; 9 bases map to TRBD1. CDR3 length: 14 residues. Germline V lookup: CDR1 SGHVS, CDR2 FNYEAQ. With V trimmed by 5 bases and J by 7 bases, 6 bases remained unmatched. The CDR3 DNA reads as TGTGCCAGCAGCCCGGGACAGGGCTTCCAGCCCCAGCATTTT. Encoded protein: CASSPGQGFQPQHF. The whole variable domain, filled in from reference TRBV7-6 and TRBJ1-5, reads GAGVSQSPRYKVTKRGQDVALRCDPISGHVSLYWYRQALGQGPEFLTYFNYEAQQDKSGLPNDRFSAERPEGSISTLTIQRTEQRDSAMYRCASSPGQGFQPQHFGDGTRLSIL.

This chain joins TRBV7-9 and TRBJ2-4; D gene unclear. Trimming stripped 5 bases from V and 0 bases from J, with 20 bases between. This CDR3 contains 18 residues. The germline CDR1 and CDR2 sequences are SEHNR and FQNEAQ (reference sequence). This chain's CDR3 is CASSQPGVGVLAKNIQYF. Here the CDR3 DNA reads TGTGCCAGCAGCCAACCTGGGGTTGGGGTACTAGCCAAAAACATTCAGTACTTC.

V and J are TRBV19 and TRBJ2-1, with a tentative D call TRBD2 (6 bases). The CDR3 is made up of 15 amino acids. Germline loops: CDR1 LNHDA, CDR2 SQIVND (reference sequence). Trimming pared 5 bases from V and 4 bases from J, leaving 15 bases between. In nucleotides, the CDR3 is TGTGCCAGTAGTGGTTTCAGGGAGGATTACAATGAGCAGTTCTTC. The encoded protein is CASSGFREDYNEQFF. Full variable domain (remainder filled in from reference TRBV19 and TRBJ2-1): DGGITQSPKYLFRKEGQNVTLSCEQNLNHDAMYWYRQDPGQGLRLIYYSQIVNDFQKGDIAEGYSVSREKKESFPLTVTSAQKNPTAFYLCASSGFREDYNEQFFGPGTRLTVL.

The chain has TRBV18 and TRBJ2-3; 13 positions match TRBD2. This CDR3 is 17 amino acids long. V shed 3 bases and J 4 bases; nucleotides not matched to a gene: 7. Germline CDR1 KGHSH, CDR2 LQKENI. CDR3 nucleotide sequence: TGTGCCAGCTCACCCGCAGGACTAGCGGGAGCGCCAGATACGCAGTATTTT. Protein: CASSPAGLAGAPDTQYF.

This clone was detected once. V usage is TRBV12-5 and J usage is TRBJ2-1, with 7 positions matching TRBD1. Germline CDR1 and CDR2: LGHNT and FRNRAP. The V and J ends lost 7 bases and 4 bases, in that order; junction bases with no gene match: 7. This CDR3 is 14 amino acids long. The chain's CDR3 is CASDTGESYNEQFF. In nucleotides, the CDR3 is TGTGCTAGTGACACAGGGGAGTCTTACAATGAGCAGTTCTTC.

The genes are TRBV5-1 and TRBJ1-2; 8 bases line up with TRBD1. With V trimmed by 4 bases and J by 7 bases, 3 bases remained unmatched. Germline-derived CDR1 and CDR2 are SGHRS and YFSETQ. The CDR3 runs 12 residues. Here the CDR3 reads CASSNDRGGYTF. The CDR3 bases are TGCGCCAGCAGCAATGACAGGGGTGGCTACACCTTC.

This clone was counted once. The V call is TRBV13, the J call TRBJ2-4; D gene uncertain. The CDR3 covers 15 residues. V was trimmed by 2 bases and J by 0 bases, leaving 8 bases between them. Germline CDR1 PRHDT, CDR2 FYEKMQ (reference sequence). The CDR3 loop is CASSLITLAKNIQYF. The CDR3 region has the DNA TGTGCCAGCAGCTTAATCACCCTAGCCAAAAACATTCAGTACTTC.

The genes are TRBV6-6 and TRBJ2-1, with TRBD1 as a possible D gene (6 bases). V lost 6 bases, J lost 5 bases, and 11 bases lay in between. This CDR3 is 13 amino acids long. From germline, CDR1 is MNHNY and CDR2 SVGAGI (reference sequence). CDR3 nucleotides: TGTGCCAGCAGCCAGGACAGAAACAATGAGCAGTTCTTC. Translation: CASSQDRNNEQFF.

V gene TRBV27 combines with J gene TRBJ1-2; D remains ambiguous. V lost 3 bases and J 4 bases, leaving 12 bases between the germline ends. The germline V gene encodes CDR1 MNHEY and CDR2 SMNVEV (reference sequence). The CDR3 extends over 14 amino acids. CDR3 DNA: TGTGCCAGCAGTTTGGGTGGTGGGTTCTATGGCTACACCTTC. This codes for CASSLGGGFYGYTF.

The chain combines TRBV7-9 with TRBJ2-5, with D unresolved. This CDR3 comprises 13 residues. Trimming pared 5 bases from V and 2 bases from J, leaving 9 bases between. Germline CDR1 and CDR2: SEHNR and FQNEAQ (reference sequence). CDR3 amino acids: CASSLPTQETQYF. The CDR3 region has the DNA TGTGCCAGCAGCCTCCCGACTCAAGAGACCCAGTACTTC. Using reference TRBV7-9 and TRBJ2-5 for the parts outside the CDR3, the full variable domain is DTGVSQNPRHKITKRGQNVTFRCDPISEHNRLYWYRQTLGQGPEFLTYFQNEAQLEKSRLLSDRFSAERPKGSFSTLEIQRTEQGDSAMYLCASSLPTQETQYFGPGTRLLVL.

The V and J genes are TRBV7-9 and TRBJ1-4, with 8 bases matching TRBD1. Germline values: CDR1 SEHNR, CDR2 FQNEAQ (reference sequence). Trimming at V came to 4 bases and at J to 6 bases, leaving 13 bases not matched to a gene. The CDR3 has 17 residues. The CDR3 sequence is CASSSTYRTGPHEKLFF. Here the CDR3 DNA reads TGTGCCAGCAGCTCCACCTATCGGACAGGGCCCCATGAAAAACTGTTTTTT.

The CDR3: CASSLWVGGTEAFF. CDR3 in DNA: TGCGCCAGCAGCCTTTGGGTTGGGGGCACTGAAGCTTTCTTT. The rearrangement joins TRBV5-1 to TRBJ1-1; D is perhaps TRBD1 (5 bases). CDR1 is SGHRS, CDR2 YFSETQ, per germline. V lost 4 bases and J 4 bases, leaving 14 bases between the germline ends. The CDR3 contains 14 residues.

This rearrangement joins TRBV28 to TRBJ2-7; D is ambiguous. The ends were cut back, 3 bases at V and 2 bases at J, with 14 bases in the middle. From germline, CDR1 is MDHEN and CDR2 SYDVKM. The CDR3 runs 15 residues. As DNA, the CDR3 is TGTGCCAGCAGTTTTGATGGAATACTCACCTACGAGCAGTACTTC. Translation: CASSFDGILTYEQYF.

The chain has TRBV9 and TRBJ2-5; D is unclear. V shed 4 bases and J shed 1 base, with 8 bases lying between them. This CDR3 has 13 residues. Looked up from germline, CDR1 is SGDLS and CDR2 is YYNGEE. CDR3 sequence: CASSPPTQETQYF. In nucleotides, the CDR3 is TGTGCCAGCAGCCCTCCTACCCAAGAGACCCAGTACTTC.

V is TRBV18 and J is TRBJ2-3, with 10 bases identical to TRBD2. CDR3 size: 15 residues. V shed 3 bases and J 0 bases; nucleotides not matched to a gene: 0. Per the germline V gene, CDR1 is KGHSH and CDR2 is LQKENI. The CDR3 protein is CASSPGLASTDTQYF. The CDR3, as DNA: TGTGCCAGCTCACCGGGACTAGCGAGCACAGATACGCAGTATTTT. The full variable domain, with the rest looked up from reference TRBV18 and TRBJ2-3, is NAGVMQNPRHLVRRRGQEARLRCSPMKGHSHVYWYRQLPEEGLKFMVYLQKENIIDESGMPKERFSAEFPKEGPSILRIQQVVRGDSAAYFCASSPGLASTDTQYFGPGTRLTVL.

The rearrangement uses TRBV6-5 and TRBJ1-5; 9 nucleotides align to TRBD1. The CDR3 consists of 14 residues. V shed 5 bases and J 7 bases; nucleotides not matched to a gene: 6. Germline values: CDR1 MNHEY, CDR2 SVGAGI. CDR3 nucleotides: TGTGCCAGCAGTGCGGGACAGGGAAACCAGCCCCAGCATTTT. It encodes CASSAGQGNQPQHF.

The chain employs TRBV25-1 and TRBJ2-2, with 9 bases identical to TRBD1. Germline trimming cut 3 bases from V and 1 base from J; bases unmatched to any gene: 6. The CDR3 runs 17 residues. Germline assignment: CDR1 MGHDK and CDR2 SYGVNS. CDR3 protein: CASSEVWDRVNTGELFF. CDR3 DNA: TGTGCCAGCAGTGAGGTTTGGGACAGGGTGAACACCGGGGAGCTGTTTTTT.

The chain uses TRBV28 and TRBJ1-5; 9 nucleotides agree with TRBD1. There are 16 residues in the CDR3. Trimming at V came to 5 bases and at J to 2 bases, leaving 7 bases not matched to a gene. Germline CDR1 MDHEN, CDR2 SYDVKM. The CDR3: CASSITWTGGNQPQHF. CDR3 bases: TGTGCCAGCAGTATTACCTGGACAGGGGGCAATCAGCCCCAGCATTTT.

V gene TRBV27 combines with J gene TRBJ1-2; D is undetermined. V dropped 5 bases and J dropped 3 bases, with 13 bases sitting between them. Germline V gene sequence: CDR1 MNHEY, CDR2 SMNVEV (reference sequence). The CDR3 has 14 amino acids. Here the CDR3 DNA reads TGTGCCAGCAGTGCAACCCCTGGAGACTATGGCTACACCTTC. Protein sequence: CASSATPGDYGYTF.

The chain uses TRBV7-9 and TRBJ1-1; weak D call: TRBD1 (6 bases). Trimming left V 5 bases short and J 10 bases short, with 23 bases between. The germline gives CDR1 SEHNR, CDR2 FQNEAQ (reference sequence). The CDR3 length is 15 residues. The CDR3 DNA sequence: TGTGCCAGCAGCCCCGGCCCTGCAGGGGCGCTGCGAGCTTTCTTT. Amino acids: CASSPGPAGALRAFF.